This paragraph reports one TCR beta chain. No conserved phenylalanine or tryptophan is present at the end of the CDR3, so a read error is the likely explanation. This CDR3 spans 13 amino acids. V was clipped by 3 bases and J by 11 bases, with 16 bases between them. The germline V gene has CDR1 SGHTA and CDR2 FQGTGA. This sample stems from a study of CD8+CD57+ T cells in acquired aplastic anemia. Study-wide context: Across the sorted CD4+ and CD8+ cells, DNA amounts averaged roughly 3.5 ug. As sequenced from healthy donors, CD4+ cells averaged about 11 million reads.

The TCR beta profiling, which covered VDJ combination and CDR3 sequence, was carried out using genomic DNA as the template. TCRdb reanalysed the reads using MiXCR and keeps one entry per CDR3 protein. The repertoire holds 400,000 to 500,000 distinct CDR3 sequences, with 55% to 75% as singletons. The receptor's source is a human donor in good health, serving as a control. Sequencing was done on a sample of sorted CD4+, CD8+, or CD8+CD57+ T cells (not recorded which) from PBMCs. The chain uses TRBV7-3 and TRBJ1-2, with D unclear. The CDR3 sequence: CASSFDEFNAYTY. CDR3 sequence (DNA): TGTGCCAGCAGCTTCGACGAGTTCAATGCATACACCTAC.